This passage covers 21 T cell receptor beta chains from one sample sequenced in a study of blood T cell repertoires in COVID-19. TCRdb's table, derived via immunoSEQ multiplex PCR, lists solely in-frame clones and lacks some. This table holds fewer than 200,000 clones, 83% found once. Sequencing was carried out using peripheral blood. The source of these receptors is a woman of 80 years or more with acute or convalescent COVID-19.

The rearrangement uses TRBV15 and TRBJ2-2; D is undetermined. The V end was cut by 5 bases, the J end by 4 bases, with 11 bases between. This CDR3 is built from 14 residues. Germline lookup yields CDR1 LNHNV and CDR2 YYDKDF (reference sequence). CDR3 protein: CATSHPSGTGELFF. CDR3 sequence (DNA): TGTGCCACCAGCCACCCCTCGGGCACCGGGGAGCTGTTTTTT.

The chain recombines TRBV29-1 with TRBJ1-2; unclear D gene. Trimming took off 5 bases at V and 5 bases at J, with 15 bases between the two ends. Germline V lookup: CDR1 SQVTM, CDR2 ANQGSEA. This CDR3 contains 13 residues. This chain's CDR3 is CSVPLKPSYGYTF. Here the CDR3 DNA reads TGCAGCGTTCCCCTAAAACCCTCATATGGCTACACCTTC.

A single count supports this clone. This chain connects TRBV19 to TRBJ2-5; 12 bases are a match to TRBD2. The CDR3 has 16 residues. V lost 3 bases to trimming and J lost 5 bases; unmatched junction nucleotides: 7. Germline V gives CDR1 LNHDA, CDR2 SQIVND (reference sequence). The CDR3 DNA reads TGTGCCAGTAGTATTGGTCTAGCGGGAGGGAGGGAGACCCAGTACTTC. It encodes CASSIGLAGGRETQYF.

The chain uses TRBV19 and TRBJ2-1; 8 bases are shared with TRBD2. The CDR3 runs to 15 residues. Trimming at V came to 3 bases and at J to 5 bases, leaving 6 bases not matched to a gene. Germline values: CDR1 LNHDA, CDR2 SQIVND (reference sequence). Here the CDR3 reads CASSIQSGSHNEQFF. CDR3 nucleotide sequence: TGTGCCAGTAGTATTCAAAGCGGGAGCCACAATGAGCAGTTCTTC. Full variable domain (outside the CDR3, taken from reference TRBV19 and TRBJ2-1): DGGITQSPKYLFRKEGQNVTLSCEQNLNHDAMYWYRQDPGQGLRLIYYSQIVNDFQKGDIAEGYSVSREKKESFPLTVTSAQKNPTAFYLCASSIQSGSHNEQFFGPGTRLTVL.

J is TRBJ1-5 and V is TRBV27; unclear D gene. The CDR3 is 16 residues long. V lost 0 bases, J lost 5 bases, and 14 bases lay in between. Germline assignment: CDR1 MNHEY and CDR2 SMNVEV (reference sequence). This CDR3 is CASSLSGPGNYQPQHF. The CDR3, as DNA: TGTGCCAGCAGTTTATCGGGTCCAGGAAACTATCAGCCCCAGCATTTT.

The chain has TRBV19 and TRBJ2-2, with TRBD2 as a possible D gene (6 bases). Germline CDR1 LNHDA, CDR2 SQIVND (reference sequence). V was cut by 5 bases and J by 1 base, with 8 bases left in between. CDR3 length: 14 amino acids. The CDR3 reads CASSVGGNTGELFF. DNA for the CDR3: TGTGCCAGTAGTGTCGGGGGGAACACCGGGGAGCTGTTTTTT.

This clone was seen only once. This CDR3 is CARRARGLNTIYF. Here the CDR3 DNA reads TGTGCCAGAAGGGCACGGGGGTTAAACACCATATATTTT. The gene calls are TRBV30 and TRBJ1-3; tentatively, D is TRBD1 (5 bases). Germline loops: CDR1 GTSNPN, CDR2 SVGIG (reference sequence). V was cut by 8 bases and J by 6 bases, with 17 bases left in between. There are 13 residues in the CDR3.

The J gene is TRBJ1-2, the V gene TRBV7-2, with 7 bases identical to TRBD1. The germline V gene has CDR1 SGHTA and CDR2 FQGNSA. V lost 5 bases to trimming and J lost 4 bases; unmatched junction nucleotides: 7. CDR3 length equals 14 residues. The DNA for the CDR3 is TGTGCCAGCAGCCCACAGGGGAGCGGCTATGGCTACACCTTC. This sequence encodes CASSPQGSGYGYTF.

The V gene is TRBV19, the J gene TRBJ1-3; 8 positions agree with TRBD1. CDR1 is LNHDA, CDR2 SQIVND, per germline (reference sequence). V shed 10 bases, J shed 2 bases, and the junction held 10 bases outside the gene matches. This CDR3 contains 15 residues. CDR3 region: CATSSQGATGNTIYF. CDR3 nucleotide sequence: TGTGCCACATCCTCTCAGGGGGCAACTGGAAACACCATATATTTT.

V is TRBV11-2 and J is TRBJ1-2, with D uncertain. Germline CDR1 SGHAT, CDR2 FQNNGV. The CDR3 totals 12 residues. V was shortened by 2 bases and J by 7 bases, with 8 bases between the two germline ends. The CDR3 coding sequence is TGTGCCAGCAGCTTACGCGCCGGTGGCTACACCTTC. It codes for CASSLRAGGYTF.

The rearrangement links TRBV4-3 to TRBJ2-7, with 8 bases aligning to TRBD1. The germline gives CDR1 LGHNA, CDR2 YSLEER. This CDR3 contains 14 residues. The V gene end was trimmed by 2 bases and the J gene end by 7 bases; junction bases not matched to a gene: 7. In DNA form, the CDR3 reads TGCGCCAGCAGCCAACCAGACAGGGGTGGAGAGCAGTACTTC. Its translation: CASSQPDRGGEQYF.

The chain joins TRBV7-6 to TRBJ2-1; the match to TRBD2 covers 7 bases. Germline V gene sequence: CDR1 SGHVS, CDR2 FNYEAQ. The CDR3 has 18 residues. The junction had 8 bases not matched to a gene; V was cut back by 0 bases and J by 0 bases. The DNA of the CDR3 is TGTGCCAGCAGCTTAGCCGGGGGTAGCGGGTCCTCCTACAATGAGCAGTTCTTC. It specifies CASSLAGGSGSSYNEQFF.

This clone was detected only a few times. The CDR3 loop is CATSEGPEAFF. The CDR3 DNA follows: TGTGCCACCAGTGAGGGTCCGGAGGCTTTCTTT. This chain links TRBV24-1 with TRBJ1-1; D call uncertain. V lost 4 bases and J 11 bases, leaving 10 bases between the germline ends. CDR1 and CDR2 (germline): KGHDR, SFDVKD. The CDR3 is 11 amino acids.

This rearrangement joins TRBV7-9 to TRBJ1-6; TRBD1 agrees at 8 bases. The J segment lost 10 bases and the V segment lost 5 bases, leaving 10 bases of the junction unmatched. The CDR3 totals 15 residues. Germline V gene lookup returns CDR1 SEHNR and CDR2 FQNEAQ (reference sequence). The CDR3 DNA sequence: TGTGCCAGCAGCATAGGACAGGGACATCCATCACCCCTCCACTTT. This codes for CASSIGQGHPSPLHF.

The J gene is TRBJ2-2, the V gene TRBV11-3; D gene unclear. V gave up 2 bases and J gave up 0 bases, with 13 bases separating them. Germline values: CDR1 SGHNT, CDR2 YENEEA. The CDR3 is 17 amino acids. The CDR3 spells CASSLYGSGSNTGELFF. CDR3 DNA: TGTGCCAGCAGCTTATACGGATCAGGTTCGAACACCGGGGAGCTGTTTTTT.

The chain combines TRBV7-2 with TRBJ2-7; TRBD2 matches at 10 bases. Germline CDR1 reads SGHTA; CDR2 reads FQGNSA. The CDR3 spans 16 residues. The J segment lost 0 bases and the V segment lost 5 bases, leaving 7 bases of the junction unmatched. CDR3 nucleotide sequence: TGTGCCAGCAGCCTTTGGACTAGCGGCAGCTCCTACGAGCAGTACTTC. Its protein is CASSLWTSGSSYEQYF.

The rearrangement joins TRBV5-1 to TRBJ2-2; a weak D match, TRBD1 (5 bases). Trimming took 2 bases from V and 6 from J, leaving 11 bases between them. Looked up from germline, CDR1 is SGHRS and CDR2 is YFSETQ. The CDR3 spans 14 residues. The CDR3 DNA reads TGCGCCAGCAGCTTTCAACAGGTACCCGGGGAGCTGTTTTTT. This codes for CASSFQQVPGELFF.

The chain has TRBV5-5 and TRBJ2-1; D may be TRBD1 (5 bases). Germline CDR1 reads SGHKS; CDR2 reads YYEKEE (reference sequence). This CDR3 has 14 residues. Trimming shortened V by 4 bases and J by 3 bases, and 11 bases separated the two germline ends. CDR3 amino acids: CASSVRENYNEQFF. The CDR3 DNA reads TGTGCCAGCAGCGTCAGGGAAAACTACAATGAGCAGTTCTTC.

The V gene is TRBV19, the J gene TRBJ1-5; 7 positions agree with TRBD1. The CDR3 sequence is 15 residues long. V was pared by 5 bases and J by 2 bases, with 6 bases of the junction left unmatched. Per the germline V gene, CDR1 is LNHDA and CDR2 is SQIVND (reference sequence). CDR3 sequence (DNA): TGTGCCAGTAGTGGACAGGCAGGGGGCAATCAGCCCCAGCATTTT. Translation gives CASSGQAGGNQPQHF.

The rearrangement joins TRBV19 to TRBJ2-7, with D maybe TRBD2 (5 bases). The CDR3 runs to 14 residues. From germline, CDR1 is LNHDA and CDR2 SQIVND (reference sequence). The V gene lost 4 bases and the J gene lost 2 bases, with 12 bases spanning the gap. This chain's CDR3 is CASSTQLDAYEQYF. Here the CDR3 DNA reads TGTGCCAGTAGTACCCAACTAGATGCCTACGAGCAGTACTTC. The whole variable domain, filled in from reference TRBV19 and TRBJ2-7, reads DGGITQSPKYLFRKEGQNVTLSCEQNLNHDAMYWYRQDPGQGLRLIYYSQIVNDFQKGDIAEGYSVSREKKESFPLTVTSAQKNPTAFYLCASSTQLDAYEQYFGPGTRLTVT.

The rearrangement uses TRBV6-1 and TRBJ1-1; 7 nucleotides line up with TRBD1. The CDR3 extends over 15 amino acids. The junction had 3 bases not matched to a gene; V was cut back by 2 bases and J by 0 bases. CDR1 and CDR2 from the germline V gene are MNHNS and SASEGT. CDR3 in amino acids: CASSERGRVNTEAFF. DNA for the CDR3: TGTGCCAGCAGTGAAAGGGGGCGAGTGAACACTGAAGCTTTCTTT.